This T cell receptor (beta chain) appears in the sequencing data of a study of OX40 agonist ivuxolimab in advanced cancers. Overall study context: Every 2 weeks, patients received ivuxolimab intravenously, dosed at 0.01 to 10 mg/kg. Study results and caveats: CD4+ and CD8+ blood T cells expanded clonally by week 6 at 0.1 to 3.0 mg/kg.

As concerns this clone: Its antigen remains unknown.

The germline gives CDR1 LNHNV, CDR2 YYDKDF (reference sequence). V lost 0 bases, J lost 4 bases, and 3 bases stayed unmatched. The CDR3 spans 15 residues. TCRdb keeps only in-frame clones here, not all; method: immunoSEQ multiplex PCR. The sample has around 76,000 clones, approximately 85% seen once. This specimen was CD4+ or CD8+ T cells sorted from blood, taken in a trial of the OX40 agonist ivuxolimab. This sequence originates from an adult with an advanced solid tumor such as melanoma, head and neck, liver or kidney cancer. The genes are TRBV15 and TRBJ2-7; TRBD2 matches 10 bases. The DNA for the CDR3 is TGTGCCACCAGCAGAGACCCTAGCGGGGGTTACGAGCAGTACTTC. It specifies CATSRDPSGGYEQYF.